This entry lists 24 T cell receptor beta chains sequenced from one sample in a study of T cell changes during pregnancy in multiple sclerosis (dated by TCRdb to between 2018 and 2020). Library construction relied on the immunoSEQ multiplex PCR assay. The source is immuneACCESS, and TCRdb retained only in-frame sequences with V and J called. Part of the clones is not carried over; for the studies checked, unresolved V genes explain less than half of this, and the remainder is unexplained. This sample lists about 47,000 clones; approximately 90% were detected once. The ten biggest clones cover 1.5% to 2% of the sample. The sample was peripheral blood, taken in the first trimester of pregnancy. The receptors come from a female donor with multiple sclerosis, enrolled in a pregnancy study.

The V gene is TRBV4-3, the J gene TRBJ1-4; D call uncertain. Germline assignment: CDR1 LGHNA and CDR2 YSLEER. The CDR3 extends over 16 amino acids. Trimming shortened V by 0 bases and J by 8 bases, and 16 bases separated the two germline ends. This chain's CDR3 is CASSQEPLGEGEKLFF. In DNA, the CDR3 is TGCGCCAGCAGCCAAGAGCCCCTCGGGGAGGGCGAAAAACTGTTTTTT.

The chain recombines TRBV9 with TRBJ2-7; D gene ambiguous. V was cut by 0 bases and J by 2 bases, with 9 bases left in between. The CDR3 covers 14 residues. From germline, CDR1 is SGDLS and CDR2 YYNGEE. The CDR3 sequence: CASSVEARTYEQYF. CDR3 sequence (DNA): TGTGCCAGCAGCGTAGAAGCCCGTACCTACGAGCAGTACTTC.

CDR3 amino acids: CASSPLGRTTNYGYTF. Written as DNA, the CDR3 is TGTGCCAGCTCCCCTCTGGGCCGGACTACTAACTATGGCTACACCTTC. The V call is TRBV5-8, the J call TRBJ1-2, with D unresolved. The CDR3 contains 16 residues. Germline V gene sequence: CDR1 SGHTS, CDR2 YDEGEE. V was clipped by 7 bases and J by 0 bases, with 19 bases between them.

The V gene is TRBV5-1, the J gene TRBJ1-4; TRBD1 is a possible D gene (6 bases). Per germline, CDR1 SGHRS and CDR2 YFSETQ. CDR3 size: 15 residues. The germline V and J ends were trimmed by 0 bases and 5 bases, with 11 bases remaining between them. The CDR3 nucleotides are TGCGCCAGCAGCTTGGAGGGGGGAGGGAATGAAAAACTGTTTTTT. It is translated as CASSLEGGGNEKLFF.

The chain joins TRBV11-2 to TRBJ1-1; a possible D gene is TRBD1 (5 bases). The germline CDR1 and CDR2 sequences are SGHAT and FQNNGV. V was shortened by 0 bases and J by 11 bases, with 10 bases between the two germline ends. This CDR3 has 12 residues. The CDR3 nucleotides read TGTGCCAGCAGCTTAGAGCGGGGGACTGCTTTCTTT. As protein: CASSLERGTAFF.

J is TRBJ2-2 and V is TRBV7-9, with D maybe TRBD1 (6 bases). The CDR3 runs to 13 residues. Per germline, CDR1 SEHNR and CDR2 FQNEAQ (reference sequence). V was trimmed by 4 bases and J by 6 bases, leaving 9 bases between them. CDR3 residues: CASSSTGPGELFF. For the CDR3, the DNA is TGTGCCAGCAGCTCTACAGGGCCCGGGGAGCTGTTTTTT.

The chain carries TRBV6-6 and TRBJ1-4, with 11 bases that match TRBD1. V shed 5 bases and J 8 bases; nucleotides not matched to a gene: 4. The CDR3 sequence is 14 residues long. Germline CDR1 reads MNHNY; CDR2 reads SVGAGI (reference sequence). The CDR3 sequence is CASSRDRGYEKLFF. The CDR3 coding sequence is TGTGCCAGCAGTAGGGACAGGGGGTACGAAAAACTGTTTTTT.

This chain joins TRBV4-3 and TRBJ2-1; D remains ambiguous. Germline loops: CDR1 LGHNA, CDR2 YSLEER. V dropped 1 base and J dropped 0 bases, with 7 bases sitting between them. This CDR3 has 15 residues. The CDR3 DNA reads TGCGCCAGCAGCCAAGGACGGAGCTCCTACAATGAGCAGTTCTTC. This gives the protein CASSQGRSSYNEQFF.

The rearrangement joins TRBV28 to TRBJ2-1, with 7 bases fitting TRBD2. There are 16 residues in the CDR3. Germline lookup yields CDR1 MDHEN and CDR2 SYDVKM. Trimming removed 4 bases from V and 0 bases from J; junction bases left unmatched: 6. The CDR3 is CASSYTTSNSYNEQFF. In DNA form, the CDR3 reads TGTGCCAGCAGTTACACGACTAGCAACTCCTACAATGAGCAGTTCTTC.

This chain joins TRBV19 and TRBJ2-7; 8 positions agree with TRBD1. In germline, CDR1 is LNHDA, CDR2 SQIVND (reference sequence). The ends lost 1 base at V and 4 bases at J; junction bases unmatched: 12. This CDR3 has 17 amino acids. This chain's CDR3 is CASSIVRGQGFVYEQYF. The CDR3 DNA is TGTGCCAGTAGTATAGTGAGAGGACAGGGTTTTGTGTACGAGCAGTACTTC.

The table lists this clone with a few counts. This chain connects TRBV4-3 to TRBJ2-2; 7 bases line up with TRBD2. J was trimmed by 7 bases and V by 0 bases; bases with no gene match: 17. There are 19 residues in the CDR3. Germline CDR1 reads LGHNA; CDR2 reads YSLEER. CDR3 sequence (DNA): TGCGCCAGCAGCCAAGAACCCACGAGCCGGGGATGGGGGGGCGGGGAGCTGTTTTTT. This translates into CASSQEPTSRGWGGGELFF.

The CDR3 region has the DNA TGTGCCTGGAGTCCCAAACGGGTTTCGACTGAAGCTTTCTTT. This translates into CAWSPKRVSTEAFF. The rearrangement joins TRBV30 to TRBJ1-1; no reliable D call. Deletions cut 2 bases from V and 5 bases from J, with 15 bases between. Germline CDR1 GTSNPN, CDR2 SVGIG (reference sequence). The CDR3 is 14 residues long.

V usage is TRBV5-1 and J usage is TRBJ1-1, with TRBD1 matching 8 bases. Unmatched junction bases numbered 7, after V lost 3 bases and J lost 0 bases. Germline assignment: CDR1 SGHRS and CDR2 YFSETQ. The CDR3 runs to 16 residues. CDR3: CASSWGTGFMNTEAFF. The CDR3 DNA follows: TGCGCCAGCAGCTGGGGGACAGGTTTCATGAACACTGAAGCTTTCTTT.

The chain joins TRBV2 to TRBJ1-2; D gene unclear. The V and J ends lost 3 bases and 7 bases respectively, with 18 bases between them. The germline gives CDR1 SNHLY, CDR2 FYNNEI. This CDR3 is built from 15 residues. In DNA form, the CDR3 reads TGTGCCAGCAGTGAGGCTTATGTTTTTAATGGTGGCTACACCTTC. Translation gives CASSEAYVFNGGYTF.

The J gene is TRBJ2-7, the V gene TRBV2, with 7 positions matching TRBD2. Trimming removed 7 bases from V and 2 bases from J; junction bases left unmatched: 11. CDR1 and CDR2 (germline): SNHLY, FYNNEI. The CDR3 extends over 15 amino acids. CDR3 bases: TGTGCCAGCACTTTTGACCGGGACTACACCTACGAGCAGTACTTC. As protein: CASTFDRDYTYEQYF.

The chain combines TRBV4-1 with TRBJ1-4, with D uncertain. V dropped 1 base and J dropped 4 bases, with 7 bases sitting between them. CDR1 is MGHRA, CDR2 YSYEKL, per germline. CDR3 length: 14 residues. CDR3 protein: CASSQGSYNEKLFF. The CDR3 DNA follows: TGCGCCAGCAGCCAAGGCAGTTATAATGAAAAACTGTTTTTT.

The gene calls are TRBV18 and TRBJ2-2; 9 bases are shared with TRBD2. The germline CDR1 and CDR2 sequences are KGHSH and LQKENI. This CDR3 has 16 residues. Losses at the gene ends were 2 bases for V and 4 bases for J; bases not matched to a gene: 5. The CDR3: CASSPSIAGVTGELFF. As DNA, the CDR3 is TGTGCCAGCTCACCAAGTATAGCGGGGGTCACCGGGGAGCTGTTTTTT.

The J gene is TRBJ1-3, the V gene TRBV28; D is undetermined. Trimming cost V 5 bases and J 4 bases, with 15 bases left between them. The CDR3 is 15 amino acids. Looked up from germline, CDR1 is MDHEN and CDR2 is SYDVKM. The DNA for the CDR3 is TGTGCCAGCAGTGTCGATTGGGCCGAGGGAAACACCATATATTTT. Translating it yields CASSVDWAEGNTIYF.

This chain links TRBV10-1 with TRBJ2-3, with a weak D call TRBD1 (6 bases). The CDR3 extends over 14 amino acids. Germline V gene lookup returns CDR1 WNHNN and CDR2 SYGVQD (reference sequence). V dropped 2 bases and J dropped 5 bases, with 11 bases sitting between them. The CDR3 sequence: CASSEVQGGDTQYF. The CDR3 DNA reads as TGCGCCAGCAGTGAGGTACAGGGCGGAGATACGCAGTATTTT.

A single count supports this clone. The rearrangement joins TRBV5-1 to TRBJ2-1; D call uncertain. In germline, CDR1 is SGHRS, CDR2 YFSETQ. Trimming took off 3 bases at V and 7 bases at J, with 5 bases between the two ends. The CDR3 consists of 11 residues. The CDR3 protein is CASSYTNEQFF. The DNA of the CDR3 is TGCGCCAGCAGCTACACGAATGAGCAGTTCTTC.

This clone was seen only once. The chain combines TRBV4-1 with TRBJ2-7, with a weak D call TRBD2 (5 bases). The germline gives CDR1 MGHRA, CDR2 YSYEKL. Deletions cut 4 bases from V and 3 bases from J, with 13 bases between. This CDR3 spans 14 amino acids. The CDR3 is CASSLKPGNYEQYF. Here the CDR3 DNA reads TGCGCCAGCAGCCTCAAGCCGGGAAACTACGAGCAGTACTTC.

This chain links TRBV4-3 with TRBJ1-5; D is possibly TRBD1 (6 bases). The CDR3 covers 17 residues. Germline V gene data show CDR1 as LGHNA and CDR2 as YSLEER. V lost 0 bases and J 6 bases, leaving 18 bases between the germline ends. Here the CDR3 DNA reads TGCGCCAGCAGCCAAGATGCTAGAGGGGGGGCAGGTCAGCCCCAGCATTTT. Amino acids: CASSQDARGGAGQPQHF.

V gene TRBV27 combines with J gene TRBJ2-1; weak D call: TRBD1 (6 bases). Per the germline V gene, CDR1 is MNHEY and CDR2 is SMNVEV (reference sequence). CDR3 size: 11 residues. V lost 10 bases and J lost 8, with 12 bases in between. The CDR3 reads CATLQGDEQFF. The CDR3 nucleotides read TGTGCCACCCTACAGGGAGATGAGCAGTTCTTC.

The V and J genes are TRBV6-7 and TRBJ1-2, with TRBD1 identical over 8 bases. TRBV6-7 is designated an ORF whose function remains uncertain. The CDR3 extends over 13 amino acids. The junction had 0 bases not matched to a gene; V was cut back by 2 bases and J by 4 bases. The CDR3 is CASSYTGGYGYTF. For the CDR3, the DNA is TGTGCCAGCAGTTACACAGGGGGCTATGGCTACACCTTC.